This T cell receptor (beta chain) was identified during a study of control samples from healthy donors and cancer patients. The CDR3 sequence is 15 residues long. Losses at the gene ends were 1 base for V and 10 bases for J; bases not matched to a gene: 7. Germline loops: CDR1 SGHNT, CDR2 YENEEA. This table comes from immunoSEQ multiplex PCR, and its TCRdb copy is limited to in-frame clones, with some not included. The table has about 90,000 clones, 93% seen once. This chain uses TRBV11-3 with TRBJ2-1; the match to TRBD2 covers 10 bases. The TCR was taken from a young woman in good health. Input material: blood. The CDR3 DNA reads as TGTGCCAGCAGCTTAGCCGGTCTAGCGGGAGCCGAGCAGTTCTTC. Its translation is CASSLAGLAGAEQFF.